This T cell receptor beta chain was sequenced for a study of T cells in Graves' hyperthyroidism and ophthalmopathy. Study observations and caveats: The model made its ophthalmopathy prediction, and onset followed a median 6.5 months later. Most thyroid-expanded clonotypes above 0.001 were also found in blood.

Amplification yielded TCR beta CDR3 regions, with RNA transcripts as the source. Initially, a first-round RT-PCR of the TCR CDR3 employed the HTBI primer set. TCRdb independently ran MiXCR on the multiplex PCR reads; one entry per CDR3 protein. Of 650,000 to 750,000 distinct CDR3 sequences in the sample, around 15% were seen once. From germline, CDR1 is ENHRY and CDR2 SYGVKD. The CDR3 loop spans 16 amino acids. Germline trimming cut 4 bases from V and 8 bases from J; bases unmatched to any gene: 11. Diagnosis relied on clinical symptoms, serum thyroxine and TRAb, thyroid ultrasound and orbital computed tomography. About this clonotype: The antigen is undetermined.

Sequencing used blood. The TCR was taken from a woman aged 18 to 35 with Graves' hyperthyroidism. This rearrangement joins TRBV10-3 to TRBJ1-4, with 9 bases aligning to TRBD1. The CDR3 sequence is CAISGDTGGAEEKLFF. As DNA, the CDR3 is TGTGCCATCAGTGGGGATACAGGGGGCGCTGAGGAAAAACTGTTTTTT.